Below are 32 T cell receptor beta chains sequenced from a single sample in a study of blood T cell repertoires in COVID-19. Profiled with immunoSEQ multiplex PCR; TCRdb holds only in-frame clones, not every one. This sample has about 190,000 clones, with around 85% found just once. Sequenced: peripheral blood. The receptor source for this set is a man aged 30-40 years with acute or convalescent COVID-19.

The chain joins TRBV5-4 to TRBJ2-4; 7 bases are shared with TRBD2. Germline CDR1 SGHNT, CDR2 YYREEE (reference sequence). V lost 4 bases, J lost 0 bases, and 19 bases stayed unmatched. The CDR3 contains 20 residues. The CDR3 nucleotides read TGTGCCAGCAGCAGGACTCTAGCGGATCCTGGGGGTATAGCCAAAAACATTCAGTACTTC. Amino acids: CASSRTLADPGGIAKNIQYF. The full variable domain, its missing parts supplied by reference TRBV5-4 and TRBJ2-4, is ETGVTQSPTHLIKTRGQQVTLRCSSQSGHNTVSWYQQALGQGPQFIFQYYREEENGRGNFPPRFSGLQFPNYSSELNVNALELDDSALYLCASSRTLADPGGIAKNIQYFGAGTRLSVL.

The V and J genes are TRBV5-6 and TRBJ2-7, with 11 bases identical to TRBD1. The CDR3 is 15 residues long. The V gene's germline CDR1 is SGHDT and CDR2 YYEEEE. The V segment lost 4 bases and the J segment 6 bases; nucleotides outside the gene matches: 9. The CDR3 coding sequence is TGTGCCAGCAGCCAAGGACAGGGGGCGTTTCCCGAGCAGTACTTC. This gives the protein CASSQGQGAFPEQYF.

This clone was picked up a small number of times. The chain links TRBV5-1 to TRBJ1-1; D is possibly TRBD1 (6 bases). The germline CDR1 and CDR2 sequences are SGHRS and YFSETQ. The CDR3 covers 15 residues. The ends were cut back, 5 bases at V and 3 bases at J, with 17 bases in the middle. The CDR3 region has the DNA TGCGCCAGCAGAAACCAGGGGAAGACCCACACTGAAGCTTTCTTT. Amino acids: CASRNQGKTHTEAFF.

CDR3 coding DNA: TGTGCCAGCAGCCCGACGAGGGACTCTAATGAAAAACTGTTTTTT. Amino acids: CASSPTRDSNEKLFF. The J gene is TRBJ1-4, the V gene TRBV9; possibly TRBD1 for D (5 bases). The CDR3 sequence is 15 residues long. Trimming cost V 4 bases and J 3 bases, with 13 bases left between them. In germline, CDR1 is SGDLS, CDR2 YYNGEE.

J is TRBJ2-2 and V is TRBV7-9; 8 bases agree with TRBD1. The CDR3 is made up of 16 amino acids. CDR1 and CDR2 (germline): SEHNR, FQNEAQ (reference sequence). The junction had 11 bases not matched to a gene; V was cut back by 4 bases and J by 7 bases. The CDR3 region has the DNA TGTGCCAGCAGCTCTACAGGGGGATTGATCGGCGGGGAGCTGTTTTTT. Protein: CASSSTGGLIGGELFF.

The chain couples TRBV12-5 to TRBJ1-6, with 10 nucleotides matching TRBD1. V lost 7 bases and J lost 19; bases outside the gene matches: 16. CDR3 length equals 14 residues. Germline-derived CDR1 and CDR2 are LGHNT and FRNRAP. The CDR3 DNA reads as TGTGCTAGTGCCCTTACGACAGGGGGCCGACCTTCGCACTTT. Translating it yields CASALTTGGRPSHF. Combining the CDR3 with reference TRBV12-5 and TRBJ1-6 gives the whole variable domain DARVTQTPRHKVTEMGQEVTMRCQPILGHNTVFWYRQTMMQGLELLAYFRNRAPLDDSGMPKDRFSAEMPDATLATLKIQPSEPRDSAVYFCASALTTGGRPSHFGNGTRLTVT.

The V and J genes are TRBV29-1 and TRBJ1-2; 8 bases agree with TRBD1. The CDR3 runs to 13 residues. Germline CDR1 is SQVTM and CDR2 is ANQGSEA. Trimming removed 4 bases from V and 4 bases from J; junction bases left unmatched: 5. The chain's CDR3 is CSVVGQATYGYTF. The CDR3 DNA reads TGCAGCGTTGTGGGACAGGCGACCTATGGCTACACCTTC.

The gene calls are TRBV6-5 and TRBJ2-3, with a weak D call TRBD2 (6 bases). The CDR3 covers 15 residues. Trimming removed 2 bases from V and 4 bases from J, with 13 bases in between. CDR1 is MNHEY and CDR2 is SVGAGI in the germline V gene. CDR3 amino acids: CASSYRGGIADTQYF. CDR3 nucleotide sequence: TGTGCCAGCAGTTACCGGGGCGGGATAGCAGATACGCAGTATTTT.

This clone was seen a single time. This chain connects TRBV19 to TRBJ2-7; D is possibly TRBD2 (6 bases). The germline V gene encodes CDR1 LNHDA and CDR2 SQIVND (reference sequence). This CDR3 comprises 14 residues. V was cut by 1 base and J by 3 bases, with 10 bases left in between. Here the CDR3 DNA reads TGTGCCAGTAGTATAGGGAGGGGAAGCTACGAGCAGTACTTC. It encodes CASSIGRGSYEQYF.

The table lists this clone with a count of one. V gene TRBV19 combines with J gene TRBJ1-1; D is possibly TRBD1 (5 bases). Trimming shortened V by 0 bases and J by 0 bases, and 20 bases separated the two germline ends. Germline V CDR1 and CDR2: LNHDA, SQIVND (reference sequence). The CDR3 has 19 residues. CDR3: CASSIDTFGGWGMNTEAFF. Here the CDR3 DNA reads TGTGCCAGTAGTATAGACACCTTCGGGGGATGGGGGATGAACACTGAAGCTTTCTTT.

V usage is TRBV6-1 and J usage is TRBJ1-2; D unclear. CDR3 length: 10 residues. Per the germline V gene, CDR1 is MNHNS and CDR2 is SASEGT. V was pared by 2 bases and J by 7 bases, with 2 bases between. Here the CDR3 reads CASSERGYTF. For the CDR3, the DNA is TGTGCCAGCAGTGAACGTGGCTACACCTTC.

This chain joins TRBV11-3 and TRBJ2-1; TRBD1 aligns across 7 bases. Germline lookup yields CDR1 SGHNT and CDR2 YENEEA. V was pared by 5 bases and J by 3 bases, with 7 bases of the junction left unmatched. The CDR3 is 15 amino acids. The CDR3 DNA is TGTGCCAGCAGCCCCCGGACAGGTGACTACAATGAGCAGTTCTTC. It specifies CASSPRTGDYNEQFF.

The rearrangement links TRBV5-1 to TRBJ2-5; 7 bases are a match to TRBD1. The germline V gene has CDR1 SGHRS and CDR2 YFSETQ. Trimming at V came to 1 base and at J to 1 base, leaving 4 bases not matched to a gene. The length of the CDR3 is 15 residues. The CDR3 DNA is TGCGCCAGCAGCTTGAAGGGACAGTTCCAAGAGACCCAGTACTTC. It encodes CASSLKGQFQETQYF.

CDR3 sequence: CASSQAGYTQPQHF. Here the CDR3 DNA reads TGCGCCAGCAGCCAAGCCGGGTACACTCAGCCCCAGCATTTT. The chain combines TRBV4-1 with TRBJ1-5; D is ambiguous. The CDR3 is made up of 14 amino acids. CDR1 and CDR2 from the germline V gene are MGHRA and YSYEKL. V lost 1 base and J 6 bases, leaving 10 bases between the germline ends.

The rearrangement joins TRBV6-1 to TRBJ2-2; 9 nucleotides align to TRBD1. Trimming removed 5 bases from V and 7 bases from J; junction bases left unmatched: 5. This CDR3 contains 14 residues. CDR1 is MNHNS, CDR2 SASEGT, per germline. CDR3: CASSSRTGVGELFF. The CDR3 DNA reads TGTGCCAGCAGTTCGCGGACAGGGGTCGGGGAGCTGTTTTTT.

This chain joins TRBV2 and TRBJ2-1, with TRBD2 identical over 7 bases. The V and J ends lost 7 bases and 7 bases, in that order; junction bases with no gene match: 10. There are 14 residues in the CDR3. Germline V gene data show CDR1 as SNHLY and CDR2 as FYNNEI. CDR3 sequence: CASTLWGGGNEQFF. CDR3 sequence (DNA): TGTGCCAGCACCCTGTGGGGGGGAGGGAATGAGCAGTTCTTC.

This clone was seen once. The chain uses TRBV6-5 and TRBJ2-3; TRBD1 matches 10 bases. After removal of 9 bases from V and 1 base from J, the junction contained 4 bases not matched to a gene. The CDR3 length is 14 residues. The germline V gene encodes CDR1 MNHEY and CDR2 SVGAGI. In nucleotides, the CDR3 is TGTGCCAGGACAGGGGGCGCGGGCACAGATACGCAGTATTTT. Amino acids: CARTGGAGTDTQYF.

The V call is TRBV30, the J call TRBJ1-4; D is unresolved. Deletions cut 4 bases from V and 12 bases from J, with 21 bases between. Germline values: CDR1 GTSNPN, CDR2 SVGIG (reference sequence). The CDR3 has 14 residues. CDR3 in DNA: TGTGCCTGGACCTGGGCAGGAGCCATGAGGGAACTGTTTTTT. Amino acid sequence: CAWTWAGAMRELFF.

The chain links TRBV6-5 to TRBJ2-7; perhaps TRBD1 as D (5 bases). In germline, CDR1 is MNHEY, CDR2 SVGAGI. This CDR3 is 14 amino acids long. Between the trimmed V and J ends, which lost 6 bases and 1 base, there was a span of 13 bases. CDR3: CASSLFQGSYEQYF. The CDR3 bases are TGTGCCAGCAGCCTCTTTCAGGGTTCCTACGAGCAGTACTTC.

The count of this clone is one. This chain uses TRBV3-1 (or the pseudogene TRBV3-2) with TRBJ2-3, with 10 bases lining up with TRBD2. Germline loops: CDR1 LGHDT, CDR2 YNNKEL (reference sequence). The CDR3 extends over 15 amino acids. Germline trimming cut 2 bases from V and 4 bases from J; bases unmatched to any gene: 3. The CDR3 nucleotides read TGTGCCAGCAGCCAAAGCGGGGGGGCCTCAGATACGCAGTATTTT. This translates into CASSQSGGASDTQYF.

This chain connects TRBV7-9 to TRBJ1-6, with 11 nucleotides matching TRBD1. J was trimmed by 10 bases and V by 5 bases; bases with no gene match: 10. CDR1 is SEHNR and CDR2 is FQNEAQ in the germline V gene (reference sequence). There are 16 residues in the CDR3. The CDR3 loop reads CASSPIGQGARSPLHF. Here the CDR3 DNA reads TGTGCCAGCAGCCCGATCGGACAGGGGGCTCGGTCACCCCTCCACTTT.

The rearrangement links TRBV19 to TRBJ2-7, with D possibly being TRBD2 (5 bases). The V gene's germline CDR1 is LNHDA and CDR2 SQIVND (reference sequence). The CDR3 is made up of 13 amino acids. V was clipped by 4 bases and J by 6 bases, with 13 bases between them. The CDR3 bases are TGTGCCAGTAGTACGACGTGGACTCTCGAGCAGTACTTC. As protein: CASSTTWTLEQYF.

This rearrangement joins TRBV28 to TRBJ1-4; the match to TRBD1 covers 7 bases. Trimming at V came to 6 bases and at J to 5 bases, leaving 12 bases not matched to a gene. Germline V gives CDR1 MDHEN, CDR2 SYDVKM. CDR3 length equals 16 residues. CDR3: CASSTTGNYGNEKLFF. DNA of the CDR3: TGTGCCAGCAGCACGACAGGGAACTACGGGAATGAAAAACTGTTTTTT.

V usage is TRBV28 and J usage is TRBJ2-1, with D unresolved. The CDR3 is 12 residues long. Between the trimmed V and J ends, which lost 2 bases and 10 bases, there was a span of 9 bases. CDR1 MDHEN and CDR2 SYDVKM come from the germline V gene. CDR3 loop: CASSLTPREQFF. The CDR3 DNA reads as TGTGCCAGCAGTTTAACCCCCCGGGAGCAGTTCTTC.

The chain couples TRBV5-1 to TRBJ2-3; 8 bases are shared with TRBD1. With 5 bases clipped from V and 6 bases from J, the junction kept 8 bases outside the gene matches. The germline gives CDR1 SGHRS, CDR2 YFSETQ. The CDR3 has 14 residues. The CDR3 reads CASSSGGASDTQYF. As DNA, the CDR3 is TGCGCCAGCAGTTCAGGGGGCGCATCGGATACGCAGTATTTT.

This clone was detected only a few times. The chain joins TRBV5-5 to TRBJ1-5; D remains ambiguous. V lost 1 base, J lost 6 bases, and 17 bases lay in between. CDR3 length: 16 residues. Germline CDR1 is SGHKS and CDR2 is YYEKEE (reference sequence). Written as DNA, the CDR3 is TGTGCCAGCAGCTTGATTCTGAGCCTCGAAAGTCAGCCCCAGCATTTT. This encodes CASSLILSLESQPQHF.

J is TRBJ1-6 and V is TRBV6-1, with D hard to call. Germline values: CDR1 MNHNS, CDR2 SASEGT. V was shortened by 3 bases and J by 5 bases, with 11 bases between the two germline ends. The length of the CDR3 is 15 residues. The CDR3 sequence: CASSEIQTNNSPLHF. CDR3 coding DNA: TGTGCCAGCAGTGAGATACAGACAAATAATTCACCCCTCCACTTT.

The chain couples TRBV30 to TRBJ1-2; TRBD1 matches at 9 bases. This CDR3 has 13 residues. Per germline, CDR1 GTSNPN and CDR2 SVGIG (reference sequence). Trimming cost V 2 bases and J 5 bases; bases outside gene matches: 3. The CDR3 nucleotides read TGTGCCTGGAGTCGACAGGGGGAATATGGCTACACCTTC. Amino acids: CAWSRQGEYGYTF.

The CDR3 protein is CASSTENTEAFF. Here the CDR3 DNA reads TGTGCCAGCTCAACTGAAAACACTGAAGCTTTCTTT. The gene calls are TRBV18 and TRBJ1-1; no clear D. The length of the CDR3 is 12 residues. Germline V gives CDR1 KGHSH, CDR2 LQKENI. V lost 5 bases, J lost 2 bases, and 6 bases lay in between.

The chain has TRBV12-3 or TRBV12-4 and TRBJ2-2; a possible D gene is TRBD2 (6 bases). The CDR3 extends over 13 amino acids. V gave up 3 bases and J gave up 9 bases, with 11 bases separating them. CDR3 bases: TGTGCCAGCAGTTTTTGGGAGGACCGGGAGCTGTTTTTT. It specifies CASSFWEDRELFF.

The chain carries TRBV9 and TRBJ1-4, with 7 bases identical to TRBD1. With 3 bases clipped from V and 1 base from J, the junction kept 3 bases outside the gene matches. The CDR3 sequence is 15 residues long. Germline CDR1 SGDLS, CDR2 YYNGEE. The CDR3 bases are TGTGCCAGCAGCGGACACAGGGGAACTAATGAAAAACTGTTTTTT. It codes for CASSGHRGTNEKLFF.

The chain couples TRBV6-5 to TRBJ1-2, with D unresolved. With 4 bases removed from V and 5 bases from J, the gap between germline ends came to 14 bases. CDR1 is MNHEY, CDR2 SVGAGI, per germline. This CDR3 spans 14 amino acids. The CDR3 loop is CASSLTLGRYGYTF. The CDR3 DNA sequence: TGTGCCAGCAGTTTAACCCTCGGGAGATATGGCTACACCTTC.